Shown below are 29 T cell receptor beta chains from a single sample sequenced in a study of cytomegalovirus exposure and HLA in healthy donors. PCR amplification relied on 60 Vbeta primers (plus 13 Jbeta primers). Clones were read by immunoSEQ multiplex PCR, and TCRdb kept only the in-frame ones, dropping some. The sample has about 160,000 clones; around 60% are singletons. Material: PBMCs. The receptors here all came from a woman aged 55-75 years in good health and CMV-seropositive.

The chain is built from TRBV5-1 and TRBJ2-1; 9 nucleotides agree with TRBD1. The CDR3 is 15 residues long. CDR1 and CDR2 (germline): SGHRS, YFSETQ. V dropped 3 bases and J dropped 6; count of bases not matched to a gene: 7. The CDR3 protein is CASSSIRDRVNEQFF. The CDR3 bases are TGCGCCAGCAGCTCTATCCGGGACAGGGTCAATGAGCAGTTCTTC.

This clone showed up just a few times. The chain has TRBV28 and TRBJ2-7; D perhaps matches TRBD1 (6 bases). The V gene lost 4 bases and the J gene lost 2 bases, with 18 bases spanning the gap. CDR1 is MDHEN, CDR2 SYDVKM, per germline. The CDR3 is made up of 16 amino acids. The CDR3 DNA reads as TGTGCCAGCAGTTCGATCCTCGGGACAAGGACCTACGAGCAGTACTTC. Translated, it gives CASSSILGTRTYEQYF.

The CDR3 bases are TGTGCCAGCAGCGCCGGGTCTGGGTTAGCCTACGAGCAGTACTTC. Translating gives CASSAGSGLAYEQYF. The chain joins TRBV9 to TRBJ2-5; no firm D call. The J call may be wrong; the DNA end is better matched by TRBJ2-7. CDR3 length: 15 amino acids. The germline CDR1 and CDR2 sequences are SGDLS and YYNGEE.

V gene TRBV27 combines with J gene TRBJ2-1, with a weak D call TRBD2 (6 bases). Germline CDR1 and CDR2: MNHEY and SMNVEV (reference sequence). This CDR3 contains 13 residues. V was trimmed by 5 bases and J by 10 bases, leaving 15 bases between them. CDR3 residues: CASSPTRSDEQFF. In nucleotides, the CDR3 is TGTGCCAGCAGTCCGACTAGATCAGACGAGCAGTTCTTC.

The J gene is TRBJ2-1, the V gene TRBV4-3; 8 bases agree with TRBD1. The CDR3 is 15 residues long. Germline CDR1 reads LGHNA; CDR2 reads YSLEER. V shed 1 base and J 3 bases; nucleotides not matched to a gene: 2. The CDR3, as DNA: TGCGCCAGCAGCCAAGGCGGACAGGGCTACAATGAGCAGTTCTTC. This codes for CASSQGGQGYNEQFF.

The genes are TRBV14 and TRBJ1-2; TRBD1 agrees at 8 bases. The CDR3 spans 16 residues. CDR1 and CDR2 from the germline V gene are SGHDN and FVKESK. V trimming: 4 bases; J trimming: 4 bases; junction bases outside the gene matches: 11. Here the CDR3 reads CASSPAGDRTSYGYTF. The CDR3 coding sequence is TGTGCCAGCAGCCCAGCTGGGGACAGGACCTCCTATGGCTACACCTTC.

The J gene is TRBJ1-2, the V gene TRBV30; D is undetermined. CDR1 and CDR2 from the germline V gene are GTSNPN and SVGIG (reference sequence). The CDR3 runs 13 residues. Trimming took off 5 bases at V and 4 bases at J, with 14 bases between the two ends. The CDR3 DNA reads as TGTGCCTGGTATGCCGGGAGTCTCTATGGCTACACCTTC. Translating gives CAWYAGSLYGYTF.

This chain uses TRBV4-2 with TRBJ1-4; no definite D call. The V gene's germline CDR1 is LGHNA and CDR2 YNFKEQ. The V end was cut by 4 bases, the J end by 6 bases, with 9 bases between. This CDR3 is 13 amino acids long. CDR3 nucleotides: TGTGCCAGCAGCCTCTCAGAGGATGAAAAACTGTTTTTT. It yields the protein CASSLSEDEKLFF.

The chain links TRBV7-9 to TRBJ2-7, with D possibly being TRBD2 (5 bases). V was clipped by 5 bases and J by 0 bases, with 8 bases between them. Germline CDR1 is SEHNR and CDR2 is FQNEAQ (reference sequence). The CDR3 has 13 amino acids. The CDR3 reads CASSPDSSYEQYF. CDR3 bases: TGTGCCAGCAGCCCGGACTCCTCCTACGAGCAGTACTTC.

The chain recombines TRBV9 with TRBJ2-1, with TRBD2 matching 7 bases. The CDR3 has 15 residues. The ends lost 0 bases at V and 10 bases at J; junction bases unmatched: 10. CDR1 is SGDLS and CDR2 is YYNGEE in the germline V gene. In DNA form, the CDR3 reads TGTGCCAGCAGCGTAGGGGGGGGAGGGAGTTGGGAGCAGTTCTTC. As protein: CASSVGGGGSWEQFF.

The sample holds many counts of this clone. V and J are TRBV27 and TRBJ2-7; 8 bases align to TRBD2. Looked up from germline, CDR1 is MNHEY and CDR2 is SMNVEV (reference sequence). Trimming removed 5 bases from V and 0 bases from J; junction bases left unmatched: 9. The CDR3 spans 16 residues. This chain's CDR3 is CASSPELADISYEQYF. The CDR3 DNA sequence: TGTGCCAGCAGTCCGGAACTAGCGGATATCTCCTACGAGCAGTACTTC.

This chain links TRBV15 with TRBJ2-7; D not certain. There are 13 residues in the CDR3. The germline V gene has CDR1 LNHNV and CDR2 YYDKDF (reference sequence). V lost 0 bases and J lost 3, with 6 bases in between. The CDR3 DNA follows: TGTGCCACCAGCAGAGATCTAGGCTACGAGCAGTACTTC. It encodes CATSRDLGYEQYF. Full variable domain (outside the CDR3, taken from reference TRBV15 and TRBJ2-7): DAMVIQNPRYQVTQFGKPVTLSCSQTLNHNVMYWYQQKSSQAPKLLFHYYDKDFNNEADTPDNFQSRRPNTSFCFLDIRSPGLGDTAMYLCATSRDLGYEQYFGPGTRLTVT.

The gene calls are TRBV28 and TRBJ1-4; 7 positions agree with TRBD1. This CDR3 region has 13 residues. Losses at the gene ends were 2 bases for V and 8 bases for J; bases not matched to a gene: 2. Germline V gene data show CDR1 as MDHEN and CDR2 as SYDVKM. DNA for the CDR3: TGTGCCAGCAGTTTAGGACAGGTGGAAAAACTGTTTTTT. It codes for CASSLGQVEKLFF.

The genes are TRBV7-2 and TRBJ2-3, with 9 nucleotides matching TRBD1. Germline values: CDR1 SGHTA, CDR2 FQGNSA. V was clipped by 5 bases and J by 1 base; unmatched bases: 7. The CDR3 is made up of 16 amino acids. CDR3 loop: CASSQQGTGRTDTQYF. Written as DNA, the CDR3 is TGTGCCAGCAGCCAACAAGGGACAGGGCGCACAGATACGCAGTATTTT.

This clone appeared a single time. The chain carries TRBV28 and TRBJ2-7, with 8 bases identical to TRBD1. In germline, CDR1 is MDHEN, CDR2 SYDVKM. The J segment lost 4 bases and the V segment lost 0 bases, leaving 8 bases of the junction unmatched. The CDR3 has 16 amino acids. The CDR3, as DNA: TGTGCCAGCAGTTTATGGGCCGCGGGACAGGCTTACGAGCAGTACTTC. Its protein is CASSLWAAGQAYEQYF.

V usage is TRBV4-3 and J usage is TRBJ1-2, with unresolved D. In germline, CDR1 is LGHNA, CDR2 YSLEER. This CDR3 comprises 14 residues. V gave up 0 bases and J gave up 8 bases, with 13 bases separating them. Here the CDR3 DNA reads TGCGCCAGCAGCCAAGATCGGTTTGTAGAAGGCTACACCTTC. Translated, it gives CASSQDRFVEGYTF.

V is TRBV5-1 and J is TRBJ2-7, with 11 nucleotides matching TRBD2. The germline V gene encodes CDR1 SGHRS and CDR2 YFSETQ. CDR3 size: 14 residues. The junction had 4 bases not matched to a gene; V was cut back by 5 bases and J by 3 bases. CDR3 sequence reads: CASSSGTSGYEQYF. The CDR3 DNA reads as TGCGCCAGCAGTTCCGGGACTAGCGGCTACGAGCAGTACTTC.

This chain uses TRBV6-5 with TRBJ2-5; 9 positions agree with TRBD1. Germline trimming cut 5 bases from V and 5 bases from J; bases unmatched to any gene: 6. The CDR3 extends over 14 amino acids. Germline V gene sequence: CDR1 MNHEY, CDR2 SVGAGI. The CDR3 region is CASSPGQGPETQYF. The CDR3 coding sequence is TGTGCCAGCAGTCCGGGACAGGGTCCGGAGACCCAGTACTTC.

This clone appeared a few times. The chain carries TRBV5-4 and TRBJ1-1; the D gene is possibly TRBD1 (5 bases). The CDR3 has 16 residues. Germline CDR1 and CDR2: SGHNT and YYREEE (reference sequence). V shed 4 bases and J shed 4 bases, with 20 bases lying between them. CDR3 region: CASSPPGSRRGTEAFF. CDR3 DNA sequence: TGTGCCAGCAGCCCCCCCGGCTCCCGGAGGGGCACTGAAGCTTTCTTT.

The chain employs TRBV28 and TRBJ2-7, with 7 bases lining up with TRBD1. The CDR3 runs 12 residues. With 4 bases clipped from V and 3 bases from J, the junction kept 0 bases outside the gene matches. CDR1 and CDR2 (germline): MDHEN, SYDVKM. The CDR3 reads CASSWDSYEQYF. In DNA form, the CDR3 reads TGTGCCAGCAGTTGGGACAGCTACGAGCAGTACTTC.

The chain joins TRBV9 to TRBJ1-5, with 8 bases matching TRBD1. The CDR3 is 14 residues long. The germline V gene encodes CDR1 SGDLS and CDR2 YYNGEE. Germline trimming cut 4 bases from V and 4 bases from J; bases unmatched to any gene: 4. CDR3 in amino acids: CASSSGTGNQPQHF. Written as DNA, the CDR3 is TGTGCCAGCAGCTCTGGGACAGGTAATCAGCCCCAGCATTTT.

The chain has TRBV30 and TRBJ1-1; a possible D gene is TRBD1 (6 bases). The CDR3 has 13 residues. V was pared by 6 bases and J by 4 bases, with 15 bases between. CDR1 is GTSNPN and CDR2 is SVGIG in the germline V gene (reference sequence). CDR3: CACYRAGLTEAFF. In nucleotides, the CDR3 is TGTGCCTGCTACAGGGCGGGTCTCACTGAAGCTTTCTTT.

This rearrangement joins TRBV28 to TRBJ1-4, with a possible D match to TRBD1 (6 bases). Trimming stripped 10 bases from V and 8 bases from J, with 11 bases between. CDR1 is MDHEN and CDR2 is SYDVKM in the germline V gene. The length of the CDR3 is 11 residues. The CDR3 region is CAIWGGEKLFF. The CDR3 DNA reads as TGTGCCATCTGGGGGGGCGAAAAACTGTTTTTT. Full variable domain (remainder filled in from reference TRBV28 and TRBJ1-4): DVKVTQSSRYLVKRTGEKVFLECVQDMDHENMFWYRQDPGLGLRLIYFSYDVKMKEKGDIPEGYSVSREKKERFSLILESASTNQTSMYLCAIWGGEKLFFGSGTQLSVL.

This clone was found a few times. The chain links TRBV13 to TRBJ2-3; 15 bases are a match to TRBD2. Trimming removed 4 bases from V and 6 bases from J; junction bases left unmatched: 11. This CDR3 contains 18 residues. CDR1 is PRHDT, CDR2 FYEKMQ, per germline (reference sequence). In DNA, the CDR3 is TGTGCCAGCAGCTCAAGGACTAGCGGGAGGGGCCAATGGGATACGCAGTATTTT. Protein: CASSSRTSGRGQWDTQYF.

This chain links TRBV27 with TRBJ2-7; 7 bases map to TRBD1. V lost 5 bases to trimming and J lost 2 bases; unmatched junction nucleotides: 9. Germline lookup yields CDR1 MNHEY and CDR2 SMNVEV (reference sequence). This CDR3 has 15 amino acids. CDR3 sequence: CASSPWDRKPYEQYF. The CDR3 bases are TGTGCCAGCAGTCCCTGGGACAGAAAACCCTACGAGCAGTACTTC.

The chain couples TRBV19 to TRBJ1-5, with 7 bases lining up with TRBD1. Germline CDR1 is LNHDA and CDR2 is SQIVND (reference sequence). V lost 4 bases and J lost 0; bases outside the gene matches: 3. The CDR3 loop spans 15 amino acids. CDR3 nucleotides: TGTGCCAGTAGTAGTCACAGGGGTAGCAATCAGCCCCAGCATTTT. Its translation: CASSSHRGSNQPQHF.

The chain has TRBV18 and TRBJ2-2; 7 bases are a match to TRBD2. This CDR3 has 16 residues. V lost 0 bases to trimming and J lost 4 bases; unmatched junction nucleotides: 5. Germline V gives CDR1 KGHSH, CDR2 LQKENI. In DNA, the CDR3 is TGTGCCAGCTCACCACCGTCCGGGAGGAGCACCGGGGAGCTGTTTTTT. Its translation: CASSPPSGRSTGELFF.

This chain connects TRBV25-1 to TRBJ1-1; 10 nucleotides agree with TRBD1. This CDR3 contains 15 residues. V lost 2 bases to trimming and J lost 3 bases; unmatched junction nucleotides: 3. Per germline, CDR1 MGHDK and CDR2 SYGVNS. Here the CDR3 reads CASSEPGTGDTEAFF. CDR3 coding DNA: TGTGCCAGCAGTGAACCTGGGACAGGGGACACTGAAGCTTTCTTT.

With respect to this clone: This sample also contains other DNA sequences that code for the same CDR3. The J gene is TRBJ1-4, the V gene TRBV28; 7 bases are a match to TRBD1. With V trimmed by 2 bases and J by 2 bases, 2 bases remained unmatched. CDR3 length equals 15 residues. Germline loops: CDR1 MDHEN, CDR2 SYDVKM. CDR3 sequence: CASSLTGATNEKLFF. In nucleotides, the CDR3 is TGTGCCAGCAGTTTAACAGGGGCGACTAATGAAAAACTGTTTTTT.